This T cell receptor (beta chain) stems from a study of blood T cell repertoires in COVID-19. Study background: The United States, Italy and Spain were the sources of the acute and convalescent COVID-19 samples.

Measured with immunoSEQ multiplex PCR; TCRdb has only the in-frame clones, and not every one. The table has fewer than 250,000 clones, approximately 83% seen once. This receptor was taken from a human donor in a cohort sampled during active COVID-19. Sequenced: peripheral blood.

CDR3 sequence: CASSLVVGALDNYEQYF. In nucleotides, the CDR3 is TGTGCCAGCAGCTTAGTGGTAGGGGCCCTAGACAACTACGAGCAGTACTTC. The chain couples TRBV7-9 to TRBJ2-7; D might be TRBD1 (5 bases). Trimming took off 1 base at V and 3 bases at J, with 19 bases between the two ends. This CDR3 is 17 amino acids long. Germline CDR1 SEHNR, CDR2 FQNEAQ (reference sequence).